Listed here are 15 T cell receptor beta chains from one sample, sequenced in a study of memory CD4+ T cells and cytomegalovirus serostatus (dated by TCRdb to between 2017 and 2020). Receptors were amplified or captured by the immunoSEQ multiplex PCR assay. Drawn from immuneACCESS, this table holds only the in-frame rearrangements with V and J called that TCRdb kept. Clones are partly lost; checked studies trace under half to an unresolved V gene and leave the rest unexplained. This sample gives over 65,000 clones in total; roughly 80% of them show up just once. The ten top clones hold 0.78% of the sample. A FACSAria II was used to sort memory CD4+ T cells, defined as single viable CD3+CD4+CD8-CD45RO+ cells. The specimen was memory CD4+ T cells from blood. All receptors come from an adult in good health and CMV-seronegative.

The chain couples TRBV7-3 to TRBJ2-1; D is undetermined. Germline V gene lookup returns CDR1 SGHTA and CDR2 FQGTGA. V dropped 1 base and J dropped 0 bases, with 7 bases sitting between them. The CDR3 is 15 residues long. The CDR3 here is CASSLKTSSYNEQFF. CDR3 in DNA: TGTGCCAGCAGCTTAAAGACGAGCTCCTACAATGAGCAGTTCTTC.

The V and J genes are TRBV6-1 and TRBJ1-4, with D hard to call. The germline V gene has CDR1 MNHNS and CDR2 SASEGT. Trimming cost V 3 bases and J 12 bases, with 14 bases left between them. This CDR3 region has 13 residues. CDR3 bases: TGTGCCAGCAGTGACCCATTCCCACATGAACTGTTTTTT. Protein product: CASSDPFPHELFF.

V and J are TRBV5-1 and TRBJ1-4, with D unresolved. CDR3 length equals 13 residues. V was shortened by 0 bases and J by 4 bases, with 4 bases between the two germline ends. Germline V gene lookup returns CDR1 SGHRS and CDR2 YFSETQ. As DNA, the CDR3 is TGCGCCAGCAGCTTGGCCCGTAATGAAAAACTGTTTTTT. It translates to CASSLARNEKLFF.

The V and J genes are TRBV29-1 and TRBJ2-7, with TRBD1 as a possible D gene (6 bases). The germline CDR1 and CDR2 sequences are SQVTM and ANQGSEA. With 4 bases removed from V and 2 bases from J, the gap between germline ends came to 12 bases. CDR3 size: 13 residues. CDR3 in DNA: TGCAGCGTTGTAAGGGGACAAACCTACGAGCAGTACTTC. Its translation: CSVVRGQTYEQYF.

For the CDR3, the DNA is TGTGCCAGCAGTGGGCAGGCTTTCTACGAGCAGTACTTC. This gives the protein CASSGQAFYEQYF. J is TRBJ2-7 and V is TRBV2; D is ambiguous. Trimming pared 4 bases from V and 3 bases from J, leaving 10 bases between. CDR1 is SNHLY, CDR2 FYNNEI, per germline. The CDR3 spans 13 residues.

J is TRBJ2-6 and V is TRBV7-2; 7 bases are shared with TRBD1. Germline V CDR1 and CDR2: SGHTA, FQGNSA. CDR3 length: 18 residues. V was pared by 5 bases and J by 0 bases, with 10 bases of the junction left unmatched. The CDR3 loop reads CASSPEPGQSSGANVLTF. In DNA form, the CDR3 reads TGTGCCAGCAGCCCCGAACCGGGACAGAGCTCTGGGGCCAACGTCCTGACTTTC.

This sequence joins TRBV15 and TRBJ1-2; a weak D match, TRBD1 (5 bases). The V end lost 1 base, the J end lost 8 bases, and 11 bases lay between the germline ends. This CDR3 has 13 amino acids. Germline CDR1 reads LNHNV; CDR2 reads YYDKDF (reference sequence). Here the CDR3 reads CATSRGPGDGYTF. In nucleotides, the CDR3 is TGTGCCACCAGCAGAGGACCGGGGGACGGCTACACCTTC.

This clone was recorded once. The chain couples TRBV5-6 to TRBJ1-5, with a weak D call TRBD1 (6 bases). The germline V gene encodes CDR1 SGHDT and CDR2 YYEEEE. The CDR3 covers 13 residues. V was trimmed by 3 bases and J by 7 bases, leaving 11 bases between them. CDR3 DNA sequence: TGTGCCAGCAGCTCACAGGGTACACAGCCCCAGCATTTT. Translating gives CASSSQGTQPQHF.

The CDR3 sequence is CASSYSGLFTDTQYF. In nucleotides, the CDR3 is TGTGCCAGCAGTTACTCGGGACTATTTACAGATACGCAGTATTTT. V gene TRBV6-5 combines with J gene TRBJ2-3; 7 nucleotides agree with TRBD2. J lost 3 bases, V lost 0 bases, and 3 bases had no gene match. Germline V gene data show CDR1 as MNHEY and CDR2 as SVGAGI. This CDR3 is 15 amino acids long.

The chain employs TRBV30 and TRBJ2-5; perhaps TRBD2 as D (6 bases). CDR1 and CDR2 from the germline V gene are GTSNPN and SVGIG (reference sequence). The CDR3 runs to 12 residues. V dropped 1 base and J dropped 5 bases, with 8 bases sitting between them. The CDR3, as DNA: TGTGCCTGGAGTGCTGGGAGGGAGACCCAGTACTTC. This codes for CAWSAGRETQYF.

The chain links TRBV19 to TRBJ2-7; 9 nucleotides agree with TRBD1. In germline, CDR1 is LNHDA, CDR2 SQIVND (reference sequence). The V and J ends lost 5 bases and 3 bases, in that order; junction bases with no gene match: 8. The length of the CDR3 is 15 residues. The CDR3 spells CASSPRTGAIYEQYF. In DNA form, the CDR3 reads TGTGCCAGTAGTCCCCGGACAGGGGCGATCTACGAGCAGTACTTC.

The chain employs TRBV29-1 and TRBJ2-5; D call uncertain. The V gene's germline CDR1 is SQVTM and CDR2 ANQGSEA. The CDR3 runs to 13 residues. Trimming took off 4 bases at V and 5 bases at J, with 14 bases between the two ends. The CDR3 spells CSVVGQLMETQYF. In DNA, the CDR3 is TGCAGCGTTGTTGGTCAGTTGATGGAGACCCAGTACTTC.

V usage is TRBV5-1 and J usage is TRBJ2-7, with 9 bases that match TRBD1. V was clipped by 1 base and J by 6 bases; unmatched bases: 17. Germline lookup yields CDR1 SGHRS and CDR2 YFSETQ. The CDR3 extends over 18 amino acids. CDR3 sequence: CASSLIPGTGFPQGEQYF. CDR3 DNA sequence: TGCGCCAGCAGCTTGATTCCCGGGACAGGGTTTCCCCAGGGCGAGCAGTACTTC.

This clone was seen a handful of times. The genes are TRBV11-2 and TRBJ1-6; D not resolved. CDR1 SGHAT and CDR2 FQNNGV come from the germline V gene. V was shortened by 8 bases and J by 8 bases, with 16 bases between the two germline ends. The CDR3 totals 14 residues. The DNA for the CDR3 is TGTGCCAGCCCCCCGGCCCAGCCGGATTCACCCCTCCACTTT. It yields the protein CASPPAQPDSPLHF.

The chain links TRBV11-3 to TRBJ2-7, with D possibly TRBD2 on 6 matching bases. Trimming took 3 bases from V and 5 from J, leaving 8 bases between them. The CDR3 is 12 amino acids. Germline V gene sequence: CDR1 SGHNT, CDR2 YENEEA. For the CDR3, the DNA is TGTGCCAGCAGCTTGGACTACCACGAGCAGTACTTC. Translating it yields CASSLDYHEQYF.